The T cell receptor (beta chain) under discussion was sequenced for a study of blood T cell repertoires in COVID-19. Overall study context: Samples of COVID-19 (acute and convalescent) were obtained from the United States, Italy and Spain.

The CDR3 is made up of 15 amino acids. V shed 5 bases, J shed 6 bases, and the junction held 7 bases outside the gene matches. Germline CDR1 is MDHEN and CDR2 is SYDVKM. In the original workflow: Estimated nucleated cell counts came from reference gene primer amplification. Sequenced by immunoSEQ multiplex PCR; TCRdb stores in-frame clones only, minus some. V, J and clone size are taken as reported in that table, and D and trimming were inferred from the DNA itself. The table shows about 120,000 clones, with 88% occurring only once. The clonotype comes from a woman aged 45-59 years with acute or convalescent COVID-19. The V call is TRBV28, the J call TRBJ1-4, with TRBD1 matching over 9 bases. Sample: peripheral blood. The CDR3 DNA reads TGTGCCAGCAGTGCCCTGACAGGGGGTTATGAAAAACTGTTTTTT. Its translation: CASSALTGGYEKLFF.